A single sample is the source of the 3 T cell receptor beta chains below, sequenced in a study of blood T cell repertoires in COVID-19. The data were produced by immunoSEQ multiplex PCR, yet TCRdb's version contains in-frame clones alone and is incomplete. The sample has about 140,000 clones, about three quarters seen once. What was sequenced was peripheral blood. These receptors all stem from an elderly man with acute or convalescent COVID-19.

This clone was detected only a few times. The V call is TRBV6-5, the J call TRBJ2-2, with 11 bases matching TRBD2. V dropped 6 bases and J dropped 7; count of bases not matched to a gene: 4. CDR3 length equals 14 residues. Germline V gene lookup returns CDR1 MNHEY and CDR2 SVGAGI. CDR3 sequence (DNA): TGTGCCAGCAGGGGGACTAGCGGAAGCGGGGAGCTGTTTTTT. Protein: CASRGTSGSGELFF.

The rearrangement joins TRBV4-1 to TRBJ2-1; 8 nucleotides match TRBD2. CDR1 MGHRA and CDR2 YSYEKL come from the germline V gene. This CDR3 has 14 residues. V lost 8 bases and J lost 1; bases outside the gene matches: 4. The CDR3 DNA sequence: TGCGCCAGCCAACGGGGGGGGTCCTACAATGAGCAGTTCTTC. It translates to CASQRGGSYNEQFF.

The CDR3, as DNA: TGCAGCGTTCGCGGACTTTACCTCCCTACGGATGAGCAGTTCTTC. Its translation: CSVRGLYLPTDEQFF. This sequence joins TRBV29-1 and TRBJ2-1; maybe TRBD2 (5 bases). CDR1 is SQVTM and CDR2 is ANQGSEA in the germline V gene. This CDR3 region has 15 residues. V was trimmed by 5 bases and J by 8 bases, leaving 22 bases between them.